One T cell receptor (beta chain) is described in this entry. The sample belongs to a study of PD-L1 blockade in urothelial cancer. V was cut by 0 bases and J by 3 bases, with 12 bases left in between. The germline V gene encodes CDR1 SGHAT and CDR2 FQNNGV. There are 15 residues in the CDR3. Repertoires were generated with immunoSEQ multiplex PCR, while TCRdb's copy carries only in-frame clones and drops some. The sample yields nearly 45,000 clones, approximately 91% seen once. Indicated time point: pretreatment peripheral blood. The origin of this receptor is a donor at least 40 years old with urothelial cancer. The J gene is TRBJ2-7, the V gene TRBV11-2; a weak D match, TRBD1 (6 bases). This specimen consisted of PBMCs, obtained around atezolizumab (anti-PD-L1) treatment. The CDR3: CASSLDRARGYEQYF. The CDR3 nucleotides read TGTGCCAGCAGCTTAGATCGGGCCAGGGGCTACGAGCAGTACTTC. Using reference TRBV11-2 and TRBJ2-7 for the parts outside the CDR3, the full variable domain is EAGVAQSPRYKIIEKRQSVAFWCNPISGHATLYWYQQILGQGPKLLIQFQNNGVVDDSQLPKDRFSAERLKGVDSTLKIQPAKLEDSAVYLCASSLDRARGYEQYFGPGTRLTVT.